Listed below are T cell receptor beta chains from one sample, sequenced in a study of T cell repertoires in cytomegalovirus infection. A single record per CDR3 protein comes from TCRdb applying MiXCR to the reads. In the table there are under 350,000 distinct CDR3 sequences, around 9.6% of which are singletons. Sequenced input: PBMCs. These TCRs come from a human donor in good health (CMV status not recorded). Some clones in this sample may be carry-over from other donors' samples. Each CDR3 is given with its conserved first and last residue. The D gene is left open where the match is weak. Part of the rows lack a size; the others show once, few, many or a class for expanded clones.

V	length	D	size	J	DNA	CDR3
TRBV11-2	15	TRBD2	many	TRBJ2-5	TGTGCCAGCAGCACCGGGACTAGCAGGAGAGAGACCCAGTACTTC	CASSTGTSRRETQYF
TRBV9	14	-	few	TRBJ2-2	TGTGCCAGCAGCCTTAGTGGTTACACCGGGGAGCTGTTTTTT	CASSLSGYTGELFF
TRBV20-1	11	-	-	TRBJ2-4	TGCAGTGCTCATTCGGGGAACATTCAGTACTTC	CSAHSGNIQYF
TRBV7-2	11	-	many	TRBJ1-2	TGTGCCAGCAGCGCAAGGGCGGCTCAGACCTTC	CASSARAAQTF
TRBV10-3	14	TRBD1	many	TRBJ2-1	TGTGCCATCAGAGGGGGGGACAGGGGCAATGAGCAGTTCTTC	CAIRGGDRGNEQFF
TRBV29-1	13	-	few	TRBJ2-3	TGCAGCTATGCTCGGGGCGTCACAGATACGCAGTATTTT	CSYARGVTDTQYF
TRBV12-5	15	TRBD1	-	TRBJ2-2	TGTGCTAGTGGTTTAGAGGGGGCGTCCACCGGGGAGCTGTTTTTT	CASGLEGASTGELFF
TRBV7-2	15	-	many	TRBJ1-4	TGTGCCAGCAGCTCGACAGTTTTAACTAATGAAAAACTGTTTTTT	CASSSTVLTNEKLFF
TRBV19	14	TRBD2	many	TRBJ2-3	TGTGCCTCCTCCCGGGGGGGCGGCACAGATACGCAGTATTTT	CASSRGGGTDTQYF
TRBV5-1	13	TRBD1	few	TRBJ1-2	TGCGCCAGCAGCTCCGGACAGGGGGATGGCTACACCTTC	CASSSGQGDGYTF
TRBV20-1	15	TRBD2	few	TRBJ2-7	TGCAGTGCTAGTCCAACTAGCGGGGGGGCCGGGGAGCAGTACTTC	CSASPTSGGAGEQYF
TRBV7-4	14	-	-	TRBJ2-3	TGTGCCAGCAGCTTAGGGGCATGCACAGATACGCAGTATTTT	CASSLGACTDTQYF
TRBV20-1	18	TRBD2	many	TRBJ2-5	TGCAGTGCTAGAGGGGAAGCTAGCGGGAAGGTTTGGGAAGAGACCCAGTACTTC	CSARGEASGKVWEETQYF
TRBV7-9	15	-	many	TRBJ2-4	TGTGCCAGCAGCTTAGAGATCACAGCCAGAAACATTCAGTACTTC	CASSLEITARNIQYF
TRBV6-6	15	-	many	TRBJ1-4	TGTGCCAGCAGTTACTCAGCCGGGAGGCGAGAAAAACTGTTTTTT	CASSYSAGRREKLFF
TRBV7-9	14	-	many	TRBJ1-5	TGTGCCAGCAGCCTTGACAGAGCCAATCAGCCCCAGCATTTT	CASSLDRANQPQHF
TRBV7-2	14	-	many	TRBJ2-3	TGTGCCAGCAGTTTAGCGGTTTCTTCAGATACGCAGTATTTT	CASSLAVSSDTQYF
TRBV6-2/TRBV6-3	19	TRBD1	many	TRBJ2-4	TGTGCCAGCAGTCTCCTCGGTTATCCGGGACAGGGGAAGATAAACATTCAGTACTTC	CASSLLGYPGQGKINIQYF
TRBV14	15	TRBD2	many	TRBJ2-1	TGTGCCAGCAGCCATAAGCGGGGAACCTACAATGAGCAGTTCTTC	CASSHKRGTYNEQFF
TRBV20-1	14	TRBD2	many	TRBJ2-4	TGCAGTGCCATAGGAGCGGGGGCCCAAAACATTCAGTACTTC	CSAIGAGAQNIQYF
TRBV20-1	12	-	many	TRBJ2-1	TGCAGTGGCCGGGGCGGGGTGAATGAGCAGTTCTTC	CSGRGGVNEQFF
TRBV6-5	14	-	few	TRBJ2-2	TGTGCCGTCGCCAGGACTTTTAACACCGGGGAGCTGTTTTTT	CAVARTFNTGELFF
TRBV28	16	-	few	TRBJ1-1	TGTGCCAGCAGTTTGGGGACTAAGGAGGAGAACACTGAAGCTTTCTTT	CASSLGTKEENTEAFF
TRBV19	12	-	many	TRBJ2-4	TGTGCCAGTAGTATACCCAAAAACATTCAGTACTTC	CASSIPKNIQYF
TRBV7-2	14	-	many	TRBJ1-2	TGTGCCAGCAGCTTAGGGCGGATTAACTATGGCTACACCTTC	CASSLGRINYGYTF
TRBV20-1	14	-	many	TRBJ1-2	TGCAGTGCTAGTCCAGCCTATGATAGCCCTGGCTACACCTTC	CSASPAYDSPGYTF
TRBV3-1	14	-	few	TRBJ2-3	TGTGCCAGTGGATATGCGGGGAGCACAGATACGCAGTATTTT	CASGYAGSTDTQYF
TRBV20-1	13	TRBD1	few	TRBJ2-7	TGCAGTGCTAGCTGGGACAGGACGTACGAGCAGTACTTC	CSASWDRTYEQYF
TRBV28	15	-	many	TRBJ1-3	TGTGCCAGCAGGAGGCCGGACAGCTCTGGAAACACCATATATTTT	CASRRPDSSGNTIYF
TRBV28	13	TRBD1	-	TRBJ2-5	TGTGCCAGCAGACGAACAGGGGCTGAGACCCAGTACTTC	CASRRTGAETQYF
TRBV7-9	15	TRBD1	many	TRBJ1-4	TGTGCCAGCAGCTTCTCAGGGGGAGGGTTTGAAAAACTGTTTTTT	CASSFSGGGFEKLFF
TRBV19	16	-	-	TRBJ2-5	TGTGCCAGTAGTATAAGGGGGACGCCCGCCGGGGAGACCCAGTACTTC	CASSIRGTPAGETQYF
TRBV7-6	14	-	many	TRBJ2-5	TGTGCCAGCAGCTTAGAGGCGAGAAAGGAGACCCAGTACTTC	CASSLEARKETQYF
TRBV28	15	-	many	TRBJ2-6	TGTGCCAACCTCCCCCCGGACACTGGGGCCAACGTCCTGACTTTC	CANLPPDTGANVLTF
TRBV10-2	15	-	few	TRBJ2-3	TGCGCCAGCAGACCAGACAGGCCGTCCACAGATACGCAGTATTTT	CASRPDRPSTDTQYF
TRBV5-1	14	-	-	TRBJ1-4	TGCGCCAGCAGCCCGGAGTCGGGGTTCGAAAAACTGTTTTTT	CASSPESGFEKLFF
TRBV3-1	17	TRBD2	few	TRBJ2-7	TGTGCCAGCAGCCAAGGGGGATCGCGGGGGACTTCCTACGAGCAGTACTTC	CASSQGGSRGTSYEQYF
TRBV28	17	-	many	TRBJ2-1	TGTGCCAGCAGTTTACATTCGGGAGACAGCCGCTACAATGAGCAGTTCTTC	CASSLHSGDSRYNEQFF
TRBV3-1	15	-	-	TRBJ2-5	TGTGCCAGCAGCCCCCGGGACGGAGGACAAGAGACCCAGTACTTC	CASSPRDGGQETQYF
TRBV7-2	14	-	-	TRBJ1-2	TGTGCCAGCAGCTTAGCGGGGGAGGTCTATGGCTACACCTTC	CASSLAGEVYGYTF
TRBV6-6	17	-	many	TRBJ1-5	TGTGCCAGCAGTTACTCGACCCAACAGGATAGCAATCAGCCCCAGCATTTT	CASSYSTQQDSNQPQHF
TRBV20-1	13	TRBD2	many	TRBJ2-1	TGCAGTGCCTCTTCAGCGGGGGGGCGTGAGCAGTTCTTC	CSASSAGGREQFF
TRBV6-5	16	TRBD1	few	TRBJ1-2	TGTGCCAGCAAGGGACAGGTCGGCTTCACTCCCTATGGCTACACCTTC	CASKGQVGFTPYGYTF
TRBV20-1	14	TRBD2	few	TRBJ2-2	TGCAGTGCTAGAGCCGGGACTAGCACCGGGGAGCTGTTTTTT	CSARAGTSTGELFF
TRBV12-3/TRBV12-4	10	-	many	TRBJ2-3	TGTGCCAGCAGTTTCGATACGCAGTATTTT	CASSFDTQYF
TRBV29-1	13	-	few	TRBJ1-4	TGCAGCGGAGGGAGAGGGGTTAATGAAAAACTGTTTTTT	CSGGRGVNEKLFF
TRBV24-1	14	TRBD1	many	TRBJ2-1	TGTGCCACCGCAGACAGGGGGCACTACAATGAGCAGTTCTTC	CATADRGHYNEQFF
TRBV7-9	18	-	many	TRBJ2-2	TGTGCCAGCAGCCCAGCATCAGTAGGGGCCCCAGGCACCGGGGAGCTGTTTTTT	CASSPASVGAPGTGELFF
TRBV28	20	TRBD1	-	TRBJ1-5	TGTGCCAGCAGTTTGAGCCGAGGACAGGAGGCGGTATATAGCAATCAGCCCCAGCATTTT	CASSLSRGQEAVYSNQPQHF
TRBV28	18	-	many	TRBJ1-5	TGTGCCAGCAGTTTATTGGTGTCTAACACCGTCCTCAATCAGCCCCAGCATTTT	CASSLLVSNTVLNQPQHF
TRBV7-2	13	-	many	TRBJ1-1	TGTGCCAGCAGTTACAGGGACTACACTGAAGCTTTCTTT	CASSYRDYTEAFF
TRBV23-1	14	-	-	TRBJ1-2	TGCGCCAGCAGTCAGGGACACCCCTTCTATGGCTACACCTTC	CASSQGHPFYGYTF
TRBV2	14	-	few	TRBJ2-2	TGTGCCAGCGGACTAAACCGAAACACCGGGGAGCTGTTTTTT	CASGLNRNTGELFF
TRBV5-8	16	TRBD1	-	TRBJ2-1	TGTGCCAGCAGCTCCCCCCAGGGACAGGGGGCGAATGAGCAGTTCTTC	CASSSPQGQGANEQFF